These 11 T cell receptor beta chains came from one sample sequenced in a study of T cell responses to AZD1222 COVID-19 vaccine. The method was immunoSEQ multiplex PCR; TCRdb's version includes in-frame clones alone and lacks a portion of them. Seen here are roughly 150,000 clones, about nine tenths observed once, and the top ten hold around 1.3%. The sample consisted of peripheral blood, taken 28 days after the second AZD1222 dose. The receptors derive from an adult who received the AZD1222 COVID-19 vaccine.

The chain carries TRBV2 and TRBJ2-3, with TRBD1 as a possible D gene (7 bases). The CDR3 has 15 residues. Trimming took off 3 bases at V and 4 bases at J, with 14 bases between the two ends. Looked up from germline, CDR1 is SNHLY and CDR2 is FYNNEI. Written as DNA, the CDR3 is TGTGCCAGCAGTGAGCACAGGGGCGGGGCAGATACGCAGTATTTT. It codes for CASSEHRGGADTQYF.

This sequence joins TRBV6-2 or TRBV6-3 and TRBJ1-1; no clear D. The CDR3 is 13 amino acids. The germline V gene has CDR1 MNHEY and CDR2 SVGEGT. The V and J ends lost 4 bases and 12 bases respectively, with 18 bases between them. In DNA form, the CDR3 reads TGTGCCAGCAGTTCCATACAGATGCCTGGCCCTTTCTTT. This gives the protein CASSSIQMPGPFF.

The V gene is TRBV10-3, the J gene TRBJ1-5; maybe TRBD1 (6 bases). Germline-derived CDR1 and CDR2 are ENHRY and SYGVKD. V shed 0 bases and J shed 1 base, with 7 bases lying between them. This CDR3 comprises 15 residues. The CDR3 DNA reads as TGTGCCATCAGTGAGTCAGGGGGGAGCAATCAGCCCCAGCATTTT. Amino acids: CAISESGGSNQPQHF.

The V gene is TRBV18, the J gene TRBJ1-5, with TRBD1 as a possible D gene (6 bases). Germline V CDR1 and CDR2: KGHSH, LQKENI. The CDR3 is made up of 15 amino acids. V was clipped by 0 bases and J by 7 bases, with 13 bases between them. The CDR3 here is CASSPPPGQGQPQHF. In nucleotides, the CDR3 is TGTGCCAGCTCACCACCGCCCGGCCAGGGGCAGCCCCAGCATTTT.

CDR3 region: CAGNTQYF. CDR3 coding DNA: TGTGCCGGAAATACGCAGTATTTT. The chain uses TRBV21-1 and TRBJ2-3. TRBV21-1 is a listed pseudogene. CDR3 length: 8 residues.

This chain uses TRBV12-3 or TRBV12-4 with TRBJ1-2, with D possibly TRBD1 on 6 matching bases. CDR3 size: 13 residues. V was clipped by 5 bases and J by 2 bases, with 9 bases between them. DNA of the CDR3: TGTGCCAGCAGTCCCCAGGGGAACTATGGCTACACCTTC. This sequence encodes CASSPQGNYGYTF.

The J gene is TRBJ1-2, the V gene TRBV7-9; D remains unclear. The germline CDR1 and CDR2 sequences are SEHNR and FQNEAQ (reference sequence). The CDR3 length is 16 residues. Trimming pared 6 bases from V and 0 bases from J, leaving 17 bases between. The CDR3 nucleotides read TGTGCCAGCAGGTCGGCAGGAACACCTGCTAACTATGGCTACACCTTC. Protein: CASRSAGTPANYGYTF.

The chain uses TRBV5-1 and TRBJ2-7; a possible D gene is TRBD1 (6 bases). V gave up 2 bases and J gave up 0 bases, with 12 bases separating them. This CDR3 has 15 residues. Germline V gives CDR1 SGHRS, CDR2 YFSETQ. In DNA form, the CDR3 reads TGCGCCAGCAGCTTAGGGGGATCCAACTCCTACGAGCAGTACTTC. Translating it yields CASSLGGSNSYEQYF.

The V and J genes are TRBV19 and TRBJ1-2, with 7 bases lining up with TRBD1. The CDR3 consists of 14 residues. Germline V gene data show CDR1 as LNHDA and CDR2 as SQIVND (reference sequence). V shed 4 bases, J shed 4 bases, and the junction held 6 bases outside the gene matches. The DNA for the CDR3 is TGTGCCAGTAGTAGGGACAGTCCCCGCTATGGCTACACCTTC. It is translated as CASSRDSPRYGYTF.

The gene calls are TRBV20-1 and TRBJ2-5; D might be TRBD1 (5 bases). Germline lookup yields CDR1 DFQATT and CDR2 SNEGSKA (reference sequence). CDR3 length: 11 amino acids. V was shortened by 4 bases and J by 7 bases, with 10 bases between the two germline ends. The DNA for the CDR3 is TGCAGTGCTACCGAAAGGGGGACCCAGTACTTC. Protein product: CSATERGTQYF.

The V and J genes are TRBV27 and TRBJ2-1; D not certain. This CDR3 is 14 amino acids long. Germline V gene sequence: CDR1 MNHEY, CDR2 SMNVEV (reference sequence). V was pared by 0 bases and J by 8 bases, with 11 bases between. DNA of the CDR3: TGTGCCAGCAGTTTATCCCCTGGAGACCATGAGCAGTTCTTC. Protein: CASSLSPGDHEQFF.